This T cell receptor beta chain emerged from a study of T cell responses to AZD1222 COVID-19 vaccine. Study-level findings and limits: Repertoires were obtained solely post-peak T cell response.

Points on this clone: Its antigen is still unknown.

The assay was immunoSEQ multiplex PCR, and TCRdb's table has in-frame clones only and misses some. The data show some 130,000 clones, roughly 92% seen once. V shed 0 bases and J shed 11 bases, with 16 bases lying between them. The CDR3 extends over 14 amino acids. This sequence joins TRBV23-1 and TRBJ1-1, with D uncertain. TRBV23-1 is annotated as an ORF whose role is uncertain. The TCR sequence derives from an adult who received the AZD1222 COVID-19 vaccine. Sample: peripheral blood, taken 28 days after the second AZD1222 dose. The CDR3 nucleotides read TGCGCCAGCAGTCAATCACGCACTACCCCCGGGGCTTTCTTT. Amino acid sequence: CASSQSRTTPGAFF.